The clone carrying this TCR beta chain was observed a single time. Original data processing: Amplifying reference gene primers gave estimates of nucleated cell counts. The data were produced by immunoSEQ multiplex PCR, yet TCRdb's version contains in-frame clones alone and is incomplete. Clonal size and the V and J genes are those of that table, whereas D and trimming came from the DNA. The data show fewer than 150,000 clones, with around 78% seen just once and 10% to 14% held by the top ten. CDR1 is SGHNT and CDR2 is YYREEE in the germline V gene (reference sequence). This CDR3 spans 15 amino acids. V was clipped by 4 bases and J by 2 bases, with 15 bases between them. The sample belongs to a study of blood T cell repertoires in COVID-19. The wider study: Sources were T cells, B-cell-depleted T cells, or PBMCs; the material itself was cDNA or gDNA.

This chain uses TRBV5-4 with TRBJ2-5, with D maybe TRBD2 (5 bases). Sequencing was performed on peripheral blood. The TCR sequence derives from a human donor in a cohort sampled during active COVID-19. CDR3 amino acids: CASSRGEGVQETQYF. As DNA, the CDR3 is TGTGCCAGCAGCCGCGGAGAGGGAGTTCAAGAGACCCAGTACTTC.